The T cell receptor beta chain under discussion was sequenced for a study of shared clonotypes between healthy human individuals. Study-wide points: Apart from blood, nothing was sampled; tissue repertoires likely differ. As a rule, naive subsets had a larger estimated richness than memory subsets. Among a handful of donors, 4.5% to 5.5% of naive CD4 clonotypes were found in common.

Naive-designated CD8 cells lacked CD45RO, were positively enriched for CCR7, and omitted terminally differentiated effector memory CD45RA+ cells. Repertoires were generated with immunoSEQ multiplex PCR, while TCRdb's copy carries only in-frame clones and drops some. This sample has fewer than 700,000 clones, with approximately 96% found just once. With regard to this clone: Its antigen remains unidentified.

V shed 4 bases and J shed 2 bases, with 16 bases lying between them. CDR3 length equals 16 residues. From germline, CDR1 is MNHEY and CDR2 SVGAGI. The clonotype originates from a woman in her twenties or thirties in good health. The rearrangement links TRBV6-5 to TRBJ2-3; perhaps TRBD2 as D (5 bases). Sequences were obtained from naive CD8+ T cells sorted from blood. The CDR3 spells CASSSGSSWDTDTQYF. The CDR3 nucleotides are TGTGCCAGCAGTTCCGGTTCTAGCTGGGACACAGATACGCAGTATTTT.